What follows are 5 T cell receptor beta chains derived from one specimen sequenced in a study of cytomegalovirus exposure and HLA in healthy donors. In the PCR, 60 Vbeta and 13 Jbeta primers were used. Clones were read by immunoSEQ multiplex PCR, and TCRdb kept only the in-frame ones, dropping some. This table holds approximately 190,000 clones, approximately 80% found once. Source material: PBMCs. The receptors originated from a woman aged 30 to 39 in good health and CMV-seropositive.

The rearrangement links TRBV14 to TRBJ2-7; 7 nucleotides align to TRBD1. The V and J ends lost 11 bases and 2 bases, in that order; junction bases with no gene match: 6. The CDR3 runs to 12 residues. Germline V gene lookup returns CDR1 SGHDN and CDR2 FVKESK. Written as DNA, the CDR3 is TGTGCCCGCCGGGACAGAACCTACGAGCAGTACTTC. It yields the protein CARRDRTYEQYF.

This chain links TRBV7-8 with TRBJ2-6; 10 bases line up with TRBD2. The V gene end was trimmed by 3 bases and the J gene end by 0 bases; junction bases not matched to a gene: 8. Germline V gives CDR1 SGHVS, CDR2 FQNEAQ. The CDR3 is 19 amino acids. The CDR3 DNA reads as TGTGCCAGCAGCTTGGGGCTAGCGGGGGCTTACTCTGGGGCCAACGTCCTGACTTTC. It yields the protein CASSLGLAGAYSGANVLTF.

The chain couples TRBV7-2 to TRBJ2-5; tentative D call: TRBD2 (6 bases). The CDR3 is made up of 14 amino acids. V gave up 5 bases and J gave up 5 bases, with 15 bases separating them. CDR1 and CDR2 (germline): SGHTA, FQGNSA. The CDR3 coding sequence is TGTGCCAGCAGCGCCGGGGGTCCCGTGGAGACCCAGTACTTC. This encodes CASSAGGPVETQYF.

CDR3 in amino acids: CASSLRQRLAKNIQYF. In DNA form, the CDR3 reads TGTGCCAGCAGCTTGAGACAGAGACTAGCCAAAAACATTCAGTACTTC. This chain connects TRBV13 to TRBJ2-4; a weak D match, TRBD1 (5 bases). CDR3 size: 16 residues. Germline V lookup: CDR1 PRHDT, CDR2 FYEKMQ (reference sequence). The V end lost 3 bases, the J end lost 0 bases, and 12 bases lay between the germline ends. Full variable domain (outside the CDR3, taken from reference TRBV13 and TRBJ2-4): AAGVIQSPRHLIKEKRETATLKCYPIPRHDTVYWYQQGPGQDPQFLISFYEKMQSDKGSIPDRFSAQQFSDYHSELNMSSLELGDSALYFCASSLRQRLAKNIQYFGAGTRLSVL.

The chain combines TRBV7-6 with TRBJ1-1; TRBD1 might be the D (5 bases). CDR1 is SGHVS and CDR2 is FNYEAQ in the germline V gene. V was trimmed by 0 bases and J by 7 bases, leaving 18 bases between them. The length of the CDR3 is 16 residues. CDR3 sequence: CASSLAVTPNGGEAFF. CDR3 nucleotide sequence: TGTGCCAGCAGCTTAGCGGTTACCCCCAACGGGGGTGAAGCTTTCTTT.